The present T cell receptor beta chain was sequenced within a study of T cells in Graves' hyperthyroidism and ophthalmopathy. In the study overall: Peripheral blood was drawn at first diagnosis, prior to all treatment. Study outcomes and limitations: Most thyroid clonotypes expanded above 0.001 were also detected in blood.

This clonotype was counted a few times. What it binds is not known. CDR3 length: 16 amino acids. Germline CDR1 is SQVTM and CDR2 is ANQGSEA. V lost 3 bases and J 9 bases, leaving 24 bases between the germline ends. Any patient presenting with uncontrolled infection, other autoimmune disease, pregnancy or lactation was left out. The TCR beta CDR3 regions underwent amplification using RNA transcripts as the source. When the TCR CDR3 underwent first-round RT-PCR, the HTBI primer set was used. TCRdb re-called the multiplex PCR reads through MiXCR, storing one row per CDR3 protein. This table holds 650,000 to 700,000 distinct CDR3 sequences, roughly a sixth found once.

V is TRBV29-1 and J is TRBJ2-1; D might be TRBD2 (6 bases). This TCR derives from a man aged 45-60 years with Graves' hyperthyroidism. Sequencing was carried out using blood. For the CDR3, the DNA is TGCAGCGTTGAGGGGTGGTTGTGGAGGGTGCAACGTGAGCAGTTCTTC. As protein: CSVEGWLWRVQREQFF.